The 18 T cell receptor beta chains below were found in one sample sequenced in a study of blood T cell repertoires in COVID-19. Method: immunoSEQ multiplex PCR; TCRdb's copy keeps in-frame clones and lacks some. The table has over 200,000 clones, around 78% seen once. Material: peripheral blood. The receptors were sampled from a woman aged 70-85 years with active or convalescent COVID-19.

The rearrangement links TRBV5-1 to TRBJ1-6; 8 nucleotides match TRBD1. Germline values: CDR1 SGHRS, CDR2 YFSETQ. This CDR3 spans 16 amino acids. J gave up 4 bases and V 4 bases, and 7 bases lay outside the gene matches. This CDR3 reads CASSLRDRSYNSPLHF. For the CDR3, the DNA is TGCGCCAGCAGCCTCCGGGACAGGAGTTATAATTCACCCCTCCACTTT.

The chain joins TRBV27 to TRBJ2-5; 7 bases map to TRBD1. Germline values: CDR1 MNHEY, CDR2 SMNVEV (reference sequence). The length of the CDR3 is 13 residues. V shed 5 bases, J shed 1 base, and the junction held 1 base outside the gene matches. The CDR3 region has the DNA TGTGCCAGCAGTGGGACAGTCCAAGAGACCCAGTACTTC. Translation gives CASSGTVQETQYF.

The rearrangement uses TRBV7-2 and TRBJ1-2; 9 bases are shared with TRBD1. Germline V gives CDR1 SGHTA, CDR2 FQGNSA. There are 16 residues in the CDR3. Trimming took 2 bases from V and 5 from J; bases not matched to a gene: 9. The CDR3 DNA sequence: TGTGCCAGCAGCTTAATAGGCGGGACAGGGCTATATGGCTACACCTTC. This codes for CASSLIGGTGLYGYTF.

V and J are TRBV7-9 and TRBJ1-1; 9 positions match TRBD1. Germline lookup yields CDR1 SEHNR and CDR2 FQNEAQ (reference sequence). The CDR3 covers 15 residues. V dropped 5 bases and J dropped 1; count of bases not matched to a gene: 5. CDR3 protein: CASSKSGQGNTEAFF. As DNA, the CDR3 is TGTGCCAGCAGCAAATCGGGACAGGGGAACACTGAAGCTTTCTTT.

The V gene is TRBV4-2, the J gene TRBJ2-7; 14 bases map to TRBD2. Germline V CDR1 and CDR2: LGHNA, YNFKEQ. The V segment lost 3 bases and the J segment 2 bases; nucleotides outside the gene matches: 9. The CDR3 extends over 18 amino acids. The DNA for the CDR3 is TGTGCCAGCAGCCAGAGGCGACTAGCGGGGGGGCCCCCCTACGAGCAGTACTTC. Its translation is CASSQRRLAGGPPYEQYF.

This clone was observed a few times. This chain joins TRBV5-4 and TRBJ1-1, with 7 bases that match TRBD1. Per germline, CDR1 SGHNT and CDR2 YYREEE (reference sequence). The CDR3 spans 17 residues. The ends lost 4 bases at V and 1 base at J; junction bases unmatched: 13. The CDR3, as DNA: TGTGCCAGCAGCCCCGTCCCGGGACAGTACACGAACACTGAAGCTTTCTTT. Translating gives CASSPVPGQYTNTEAFF.

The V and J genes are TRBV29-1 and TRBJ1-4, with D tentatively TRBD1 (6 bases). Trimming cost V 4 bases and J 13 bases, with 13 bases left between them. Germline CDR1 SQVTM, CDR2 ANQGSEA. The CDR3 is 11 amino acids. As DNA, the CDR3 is TGCAGCGTTGGAAGGGAAGGGGGACTGTTTTTT. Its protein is CSVGREGGLFF.

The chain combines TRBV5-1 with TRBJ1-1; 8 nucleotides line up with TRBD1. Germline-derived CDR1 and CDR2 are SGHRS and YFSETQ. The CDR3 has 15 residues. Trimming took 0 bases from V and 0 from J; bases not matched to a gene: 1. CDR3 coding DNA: TGCGCCAGCAGCTTGGCAGGGGGCATGAACACTGAAGCTTTCTTT. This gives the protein CASSLAGGMNTEAFF.

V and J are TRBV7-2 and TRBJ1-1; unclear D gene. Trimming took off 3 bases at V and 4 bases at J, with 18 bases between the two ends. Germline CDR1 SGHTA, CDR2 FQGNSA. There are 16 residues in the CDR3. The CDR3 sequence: CASSLSRSASVTEAFF. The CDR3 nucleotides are TGTGCCAGCAGCTTGAGCCGGAGCGCCTCTGTCACTGAAGCTTTCTTT.

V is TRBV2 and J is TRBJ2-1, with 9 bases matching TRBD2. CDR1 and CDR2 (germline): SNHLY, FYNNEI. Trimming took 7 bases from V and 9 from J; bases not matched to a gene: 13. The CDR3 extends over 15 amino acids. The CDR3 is CASKRLGGGESEQFF. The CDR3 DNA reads TGTGCCAGCAAAAGGTTAGGCGGGGGGGAGAGTGAGCAGTTCTTC.

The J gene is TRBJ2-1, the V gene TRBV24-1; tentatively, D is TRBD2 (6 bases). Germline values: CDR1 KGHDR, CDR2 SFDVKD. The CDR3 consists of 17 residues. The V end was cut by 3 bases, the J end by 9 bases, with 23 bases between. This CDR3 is CATSDQPHSGGPGEQFF. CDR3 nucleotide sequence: TGTGCCACCAGTGATCAGCCTCACTCCGGGGGACCCGGTGAGCAGTTCTTC.

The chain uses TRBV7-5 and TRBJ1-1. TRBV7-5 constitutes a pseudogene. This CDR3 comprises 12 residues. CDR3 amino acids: CARSLSRTEAFF. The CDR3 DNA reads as TGTGCCAGAAGCTTAAGCCGCACTGAAGCTTTCTTT.

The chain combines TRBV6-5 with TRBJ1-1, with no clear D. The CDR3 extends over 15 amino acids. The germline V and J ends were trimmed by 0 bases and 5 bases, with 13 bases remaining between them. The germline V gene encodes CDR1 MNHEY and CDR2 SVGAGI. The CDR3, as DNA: TGTGCCAGCAGTTACTCGATGACGGGGAAGACTGAAGCTTTCTTT. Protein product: CASSYSMTGKTEAFF.

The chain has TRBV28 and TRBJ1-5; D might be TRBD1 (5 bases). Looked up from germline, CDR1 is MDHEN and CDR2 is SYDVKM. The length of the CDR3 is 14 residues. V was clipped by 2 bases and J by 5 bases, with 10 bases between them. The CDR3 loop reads CASSLQGWDQPQHF. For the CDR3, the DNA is TGTGCCAGCAGTTTACAGGGTTGGGATCAGCCCCAGCATTTT.

The CDR3 nucleotides read TGTGCCAGTTTATCGGGGTACGGAAACACCATATATTTT. Residues: CASLSGYGNTIYF. The rearrangement uses TRBV19 and TRBJ1-3; D is uncertain. The CDR3 length is 13 residues. Germline CDR1 LNHDA, CDR2 SQIVND (reference sequence). Trimming took off 8 bases at V and 4 bases at J, with 12 bases between the two ends.

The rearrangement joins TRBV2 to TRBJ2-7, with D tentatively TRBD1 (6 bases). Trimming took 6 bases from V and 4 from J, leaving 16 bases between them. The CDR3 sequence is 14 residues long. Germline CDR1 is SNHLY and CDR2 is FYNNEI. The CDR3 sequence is CASRTQGGDYEQYF. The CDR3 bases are TGTGCCAGCAGGACACAGGGTGGAGATTACGAGCAGTACTTC.

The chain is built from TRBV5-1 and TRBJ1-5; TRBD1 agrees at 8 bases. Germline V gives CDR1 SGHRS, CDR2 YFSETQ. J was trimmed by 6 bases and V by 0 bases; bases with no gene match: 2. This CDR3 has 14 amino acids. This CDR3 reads CASSLGDRSQPQHF. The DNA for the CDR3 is TGCGCCAGCAGCTTGGGGGACAGGAGTCAGCCCCAGCATTTT.

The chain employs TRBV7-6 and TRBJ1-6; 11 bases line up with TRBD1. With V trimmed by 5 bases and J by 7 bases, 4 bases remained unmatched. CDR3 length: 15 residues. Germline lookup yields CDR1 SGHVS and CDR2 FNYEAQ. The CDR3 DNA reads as TGTGCCAGCAGCCCCGGACAGGGGGCGAATTCACCCCTCCACTTT. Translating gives CASSPGQGANSPLHF.